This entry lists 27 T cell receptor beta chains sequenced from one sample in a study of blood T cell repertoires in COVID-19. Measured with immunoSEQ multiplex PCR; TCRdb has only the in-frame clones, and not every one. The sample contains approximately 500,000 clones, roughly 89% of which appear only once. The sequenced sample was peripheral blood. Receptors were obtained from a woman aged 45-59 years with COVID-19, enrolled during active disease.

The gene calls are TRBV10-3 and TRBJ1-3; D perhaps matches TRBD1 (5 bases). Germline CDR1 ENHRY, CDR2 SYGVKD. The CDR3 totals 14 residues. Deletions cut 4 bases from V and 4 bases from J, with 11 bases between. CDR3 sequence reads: CAISGQGEGNTIYF. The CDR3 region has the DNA TGTGCCATCAGTGGTCAGGGTGAAGGAAACACCATATATTTT.

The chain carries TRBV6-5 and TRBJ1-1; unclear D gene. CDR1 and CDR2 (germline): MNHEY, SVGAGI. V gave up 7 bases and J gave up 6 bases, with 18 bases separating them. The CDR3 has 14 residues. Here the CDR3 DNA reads TGTGCCAGCACCGCCGTGACAAAACAGTCTGAAGCTTTCTTT. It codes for CASTAVTKQSEAFF.

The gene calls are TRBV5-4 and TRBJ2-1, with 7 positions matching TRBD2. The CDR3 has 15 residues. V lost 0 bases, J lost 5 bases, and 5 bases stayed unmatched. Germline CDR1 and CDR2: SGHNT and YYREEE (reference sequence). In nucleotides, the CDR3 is TGTGCCAGCAGCTTGGATCAGCGGGGAGACAATGAGCAGTTCTTC. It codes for CASSLDQRGDNEQFF.

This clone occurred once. DNA of the CDR3: TGCAGCGTTGATTGGCTGAACACTGAAGCTTTCTTT. Translation gives CSVDWLNTEAFF. This chain uses TRBV29-1 with TRBJ1-1; D uncertain. The CDR3 is 12 amino acids. V was clipped by 3 bases and J by 0 bases, with 5 bases between them. Germline V lookup: CDR1 SQVTM, CDR2 ANQGSEA.

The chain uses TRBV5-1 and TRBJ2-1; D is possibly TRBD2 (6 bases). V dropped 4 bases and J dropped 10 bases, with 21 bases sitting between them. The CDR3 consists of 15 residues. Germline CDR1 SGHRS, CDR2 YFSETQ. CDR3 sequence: CASSPTTDGLSEQFF. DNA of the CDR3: TGCGCCAGCAGCCCGACGACGGACGGACTATCGGAGCAGTTCTTC. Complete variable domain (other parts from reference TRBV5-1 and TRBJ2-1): KAGVTQTPRYLIKTRGQQVTLSCSPISGHRSVSWYQQTPGQGLQFLFEYFSETQRNKGNFPGRFSGRQFSNSRSEMNVSTLELGDSALYLCASSPTTDGLSEQFFGPGTRLTVL.

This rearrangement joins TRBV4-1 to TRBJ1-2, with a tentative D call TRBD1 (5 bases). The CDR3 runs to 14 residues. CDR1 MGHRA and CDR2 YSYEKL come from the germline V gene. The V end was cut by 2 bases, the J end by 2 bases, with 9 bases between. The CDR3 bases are TGCGCCAGCAGCCAAATGACAGCCAACTATGGCTACACCTTC. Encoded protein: CASSQMTANYGYTF.

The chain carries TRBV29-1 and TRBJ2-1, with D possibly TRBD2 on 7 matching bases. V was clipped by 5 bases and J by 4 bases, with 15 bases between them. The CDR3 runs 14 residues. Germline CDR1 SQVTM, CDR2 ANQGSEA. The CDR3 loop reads CSVRGGPGYNEQFF. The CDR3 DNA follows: TGCAGCGTTAGGGGGGGCCCTGGGTACAATGAGCAGTTCTTC.

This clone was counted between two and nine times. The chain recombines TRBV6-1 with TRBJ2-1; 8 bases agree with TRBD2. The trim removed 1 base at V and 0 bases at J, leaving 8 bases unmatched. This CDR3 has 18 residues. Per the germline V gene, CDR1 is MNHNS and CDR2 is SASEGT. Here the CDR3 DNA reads TGTGCCAGCAGTGAAGGGATGGGGGGGACTAGCTCCTACAATGAGCAGTTCTTC. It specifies CASSEGMGGTSSYNEQFF.

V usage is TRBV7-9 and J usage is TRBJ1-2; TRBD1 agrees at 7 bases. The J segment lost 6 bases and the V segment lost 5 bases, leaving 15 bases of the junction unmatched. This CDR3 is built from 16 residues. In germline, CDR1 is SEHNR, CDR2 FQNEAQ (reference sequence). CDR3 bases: TGTGCCAGCAGCCCATCCATGGCAGGGGGTCTAGATGGCTACACCTTC. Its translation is CASSPSMAGGLDGYTF.

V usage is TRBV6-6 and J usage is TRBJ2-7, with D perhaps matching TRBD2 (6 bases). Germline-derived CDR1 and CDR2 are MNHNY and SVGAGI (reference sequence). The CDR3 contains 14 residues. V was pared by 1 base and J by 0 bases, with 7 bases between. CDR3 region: CASSYFGGSYEQYF. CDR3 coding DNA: TGTGCCAGCAGTTACTTCGGGGGCTCCTACGAGCAGTACTTC.

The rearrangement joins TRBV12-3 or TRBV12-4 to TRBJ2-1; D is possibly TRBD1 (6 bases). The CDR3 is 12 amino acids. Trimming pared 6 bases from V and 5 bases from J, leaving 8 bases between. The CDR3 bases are TGTGCCAGCAGCTACAGGGACAATGAGCAGTTCTTC. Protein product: CASSYRDNEQFF.

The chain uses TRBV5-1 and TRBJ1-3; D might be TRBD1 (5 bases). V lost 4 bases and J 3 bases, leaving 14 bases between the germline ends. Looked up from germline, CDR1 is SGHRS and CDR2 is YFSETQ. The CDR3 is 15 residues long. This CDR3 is CASSLTAGFGNTIYF. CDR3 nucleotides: TGCGCCAGCAGCCTTACCGCAGGGTTTGGAAACACCATATATTTT.

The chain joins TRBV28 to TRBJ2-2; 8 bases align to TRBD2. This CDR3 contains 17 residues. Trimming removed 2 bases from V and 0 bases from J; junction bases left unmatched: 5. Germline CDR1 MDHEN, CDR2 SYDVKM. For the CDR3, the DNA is TGTGCCAGCAGTTTAAAAGCGGGGGCCCCGAACACCGGGGAGCTGTTTTTT. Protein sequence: CASSLKAGAPNTGELFF.

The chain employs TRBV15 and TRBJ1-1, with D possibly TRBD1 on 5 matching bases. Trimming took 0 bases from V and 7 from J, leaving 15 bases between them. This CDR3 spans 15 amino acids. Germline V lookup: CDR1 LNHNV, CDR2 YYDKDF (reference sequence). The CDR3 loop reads CATSRDLGGQGEAFF. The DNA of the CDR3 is TGTGCCACCAGCAGAGATCTCGGGGGTCAGGGTGAAGCTTTCTTT. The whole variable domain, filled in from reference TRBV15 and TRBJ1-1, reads DAMVIQNPRYQVTQFGKPVTLSCSQTLNHNVMYWYQQKSSQAPKLLFHYYDKDFNNEADTPDNFQSRRPNTSFCFLDIRSPGLGDTAMYLCATSRDLGGQGEAFFGQGTRLTVV.

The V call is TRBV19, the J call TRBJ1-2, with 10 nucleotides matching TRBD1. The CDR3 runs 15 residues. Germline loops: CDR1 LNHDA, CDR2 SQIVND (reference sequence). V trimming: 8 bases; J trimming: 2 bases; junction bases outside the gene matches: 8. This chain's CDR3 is CASHTRTGGNYGYTF. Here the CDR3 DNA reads TGTGCCAGTCATACCCGGACAGGGGGGAACTATGGCTACACCTTC.

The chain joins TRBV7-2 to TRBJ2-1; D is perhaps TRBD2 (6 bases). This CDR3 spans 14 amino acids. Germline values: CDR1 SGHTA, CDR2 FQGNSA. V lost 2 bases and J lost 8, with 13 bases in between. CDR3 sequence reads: CASSLLAVWDEQFF. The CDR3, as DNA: TGTGCCAGCAGCTTATTAGCGGTCTGGGATGAGCAGTTCTTC.

The CDR3 spells CSGKGLIGQETQYF. In DNA form, the CDR3 reads TGCAGCGGAAAGGGGTTAATCGGACAAGAGACCCAGTACTTC. The V and J genes are TRBV29-1 and TRBJ2-5, with D possibly being TRBD1 (5 bases). V was clipped by 7 bases and J by 2 bases, with 17 bases between them. The CDR3 extends over 14 amino acids. The germline V gene encodes CDR1 SQVTM and CDR2 ANQGSEA.

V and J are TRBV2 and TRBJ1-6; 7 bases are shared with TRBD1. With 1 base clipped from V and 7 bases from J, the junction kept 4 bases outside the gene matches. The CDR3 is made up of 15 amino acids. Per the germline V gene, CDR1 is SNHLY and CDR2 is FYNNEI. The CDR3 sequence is CASSEDRQGNSPLHF. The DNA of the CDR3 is TGTGCCAGCAGTGAAGACCGACAGGGAAATTCACCCCTCCACTTT.

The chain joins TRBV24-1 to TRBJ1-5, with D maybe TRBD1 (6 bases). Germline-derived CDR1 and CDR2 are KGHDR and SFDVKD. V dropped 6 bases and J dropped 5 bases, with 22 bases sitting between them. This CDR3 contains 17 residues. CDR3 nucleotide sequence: TGTGCCACCAGTCCTTCAGGGAGAGGGGGTACCCATCAGCCCCAGCATTTT. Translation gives CATSPSGRGGTHQPQHF.

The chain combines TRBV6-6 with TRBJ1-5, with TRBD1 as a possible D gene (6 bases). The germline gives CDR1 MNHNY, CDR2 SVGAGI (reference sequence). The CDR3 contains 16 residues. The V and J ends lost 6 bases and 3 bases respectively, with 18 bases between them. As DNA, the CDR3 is TGTGCCAGCAGACCCCCTCCGGGACACCCCAATCAGCCCCAGCATTTT. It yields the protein CASRPPPGHPNQPQHF.

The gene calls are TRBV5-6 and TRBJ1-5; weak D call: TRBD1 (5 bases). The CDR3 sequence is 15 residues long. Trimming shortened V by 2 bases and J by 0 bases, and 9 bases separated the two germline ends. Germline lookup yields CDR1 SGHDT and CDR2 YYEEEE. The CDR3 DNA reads TGTGCCAGCAGCTTCCTTACAGGTAGCAATCAGCCCCAGCATTTT. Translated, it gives CASSFLTGSNQPQHF.

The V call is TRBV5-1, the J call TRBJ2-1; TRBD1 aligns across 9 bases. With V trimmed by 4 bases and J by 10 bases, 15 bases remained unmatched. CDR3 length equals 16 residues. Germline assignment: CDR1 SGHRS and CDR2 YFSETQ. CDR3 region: CASSLTVGTGTREQFF. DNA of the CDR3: TGCGCCAGCAGCCTTACCGTCGGGACAGGGACACGGGAGCAGTTCTTC.

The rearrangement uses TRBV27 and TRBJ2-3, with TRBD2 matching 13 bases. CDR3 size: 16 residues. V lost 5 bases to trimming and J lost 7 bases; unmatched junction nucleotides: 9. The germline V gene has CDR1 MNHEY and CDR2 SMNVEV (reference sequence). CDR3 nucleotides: TGTGCCAGCAGTCTAACCGGACTAGCGGGGGCGTATACGCAGTATTTT. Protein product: CASSLTGLAGAYTQYF.

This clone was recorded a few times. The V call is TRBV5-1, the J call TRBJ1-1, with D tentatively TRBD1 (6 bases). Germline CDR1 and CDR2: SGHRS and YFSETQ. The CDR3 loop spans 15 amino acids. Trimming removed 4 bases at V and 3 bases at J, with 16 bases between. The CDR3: CASSHPKGGDTEAFF. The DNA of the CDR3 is TGCGCCAGCAGCCACCCGAAAGGGGGAGACACTGAAGCTTTCTTT.

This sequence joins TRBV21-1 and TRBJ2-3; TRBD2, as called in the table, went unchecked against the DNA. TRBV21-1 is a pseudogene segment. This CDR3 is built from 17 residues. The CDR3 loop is CASSIRLAGHLTDTQYF. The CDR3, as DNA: TGTGCCAGCAGCATCCGACTAGCGGGGCACCTCACAGATACGCAGTATTTT.

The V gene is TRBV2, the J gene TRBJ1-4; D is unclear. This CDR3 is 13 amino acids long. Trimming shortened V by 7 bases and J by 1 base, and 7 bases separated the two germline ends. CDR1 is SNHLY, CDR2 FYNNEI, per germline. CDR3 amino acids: CASTRGTNEKLFF. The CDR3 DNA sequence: TGTGCCAGCACGAGAGGAACTAATGAAAAACTGTTTTTT.

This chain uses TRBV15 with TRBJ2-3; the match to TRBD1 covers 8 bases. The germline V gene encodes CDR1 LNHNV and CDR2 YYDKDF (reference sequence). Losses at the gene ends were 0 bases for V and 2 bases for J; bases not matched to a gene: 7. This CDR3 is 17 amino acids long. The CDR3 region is CATSRELGQGDTDTQYF. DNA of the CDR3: TGTGCCACCAGCAGAGAACTAGGACAGGGCGACACAGATACGCAGTATTTT.